This entry features one T cell receptor (beta chain) sequence. These data are taken from a study of graft-versus-host responses after intestinal transplantation. Processed graft tissue released its intraepithelial and lamina propria lymphocytes. Assay: immunoSEQ multiplex PCR; the TCRdb copy retains only in-frame clones and omits some. The data hold about 17,000 clones, with around 79% observed a single time. Unmatched junction bases numbered 2, after V lost 1 base and J lost 4 bases. Germline V lookup: CDR1 MGHDK, CDR2 SYGVNS. The CDR3 has 14 residues. This specimen was ileum tissue, taken 450 to 490 days after intestinal transplant. The receptor comes from a human patient who received an intestinal transplant, so some T cells may come from the graft donor. This chain links TRBV25-1 with TRBJ2-3, with 7 bases identical to TRBD2. The CDR3 spells CASSEWGGPDTQYF. DNA for the CDR3: TGTGCCAGCAGTGAATGGGGAGGGCCAGATACGCAGTATTTT.